Each of the 31 T cell receptor beta chains below was sequenced from the same sample in a study of T cells in Graves' hyperthyroidism and ophthalmopathy. Researchers took RNA transcripts and amplified the TCR beta CDR3 regions from them. Initially, a first-round RT-PCR of the TCR CDR3 employed the HTBI primer set. TCRdb itself ran the multiplex PCR reads through MiXCR, one entry per CDR3 protein. Counted here are 250,000 to 350,000 distinct CDR3 sequences, approximately 16% occurring once; the ten biggest clones make up approximately 35%. Sequenced material: blood. These receptors all come from a man aged 30 to 39 with Graves' hyperthyroidism.

The J gene is TRBJ2-6, the V gene TRBV30; TRBD1 might be the D (5 bases). The CDR3 runs to 15 residues. Germline V gene sequence: CDR1 GTSNPN, CDR2 SVGIG (reference sequence). Trimming shortened V by 1 base and J by 2 bases, and 9 bases separated the two germline ends. The CDR3: CAWSGGRPGANVLTF. DNA of the CDR3: TGTGCCTGGAGTGGGGGCAGGCCTGGGGCCAACGTCCTGACTTTC.

This clonotype was detected many times. The rearrangement uses TRBV12-3 or TRBV12-4 and TRBJ2-2; either TRBD1 or TRBD2 may fit D (5 bases each). The CDR3 extends over 16 amino acids. Trimming removed 6 bases at V and 2 bases at J, with 16 bases between. As DNA, the CDR3 is TGTGCCAGCAGGACGTGGGACGCTACTAACACCGGGGAGCTGTTTTTT. It encodes CASRTWDATNTGELFF.

Ten or more counts support this clonotype. CDR3: CASSLDSYTEAFF. CDR3 DNA sequence: TGTGCCAGCAGCCTCGACAGTTACACTGAAGCTTTCTTT. The chain couples TRBV7-6 to TRBJ1-1; D might be TRBD1 (5 bases). The CDR3 has 13 residues. Trimming stripped 5 bases from V and 3 bases from J, with 10 bases between. Germline V CDR1 and CDR2: SGHVS, FNYEAQ.

This clonotype occurred many times. V and J are TRBV11-2 and TRBJ2-7; D not certain. Looked up from germline, CDR1 is SGHAT and CDR2 is FQNNGV. The CDR3 covers 14 residues. V was cut by 2 bases and J by 5 bases, with 13 bases left in between. The DNA for the CDR3 is TGTGCCAGCAGCTTACTCGGTAGCAGTAACGAGCAGTACTTC. Protein product: CASSLLGSSNEQYF.

On this clonotype itself: Being one base from a much bigger clone, this may be a read error. V gene TRBV7-9 combines with J gene TRBJ2-3; D is possibly TRBD2 (5 bases). The germline gives CDR1 SEHNR, CDR2 FQNEAQ (reference sequence). The CDR3 has 15 amino acids. CDR3 coding DNA: TGTACCAGCAGCTTACCGGGGATCGTCACAGATACGCAGTATTTT. Encoded protein: CTSSLPGIVTDTQYF.

Only a few counts were recorded for this clonotype. The rearrangement uses TRBV29-1 and TRBJ2-1; TRBD2 aligns across 12 bases. This CDR3 spans 16 amino acids. The germline V gene has CDR1 SQVTM and CDR2 ANQGSEA. The J segment lost 10 bases and the V segment lost 3 bases, leaving 13 bases of the junction unmatched. CDR3 DNA sequence: TGCAGCGTTGAGGGGCCAGGACTAGCGGGATGGGGAGAGCAGTTCTTC. This gives the protein CSVEGPGLAGWGEQFF.

V is TRBV29-1 and J is TRBJ2-1, with D possibly matching TRBD1 (5 bases). The V end was cut by 3 bases, the J end by 0 bases, with 12 bases between. The length of the CDR3 is 15 residues. Germline assignment: CDR1 SQVTM and CDR2 ANQGSEA. The CDR3 sequence is CSVEGRFYSYNEQFF. Written as DNA, the CDR3 is TGCAGCGTTGAGGGGCGATTCTACTCCTACAATGAGCAGTTCTTC.

The chain employs TRBV24-1 and TRBJ2-5; D remains ambiguous. The germline V gene encodes CDR1 KGHDR and CDR2 SFDVKD. The CDR3 is 13 amino acids. The V end was cut by 5 bases, the J end by 5 bases, with 11 bases between. The CDR3 DNA follows: TGTGCCACCAGTGGGCTAGTAGGCGAGACCCAGTACTTC. Its translation is CATSGLVGETQYF.

The table lists this clonotype with many counts. The genes are TRBV3-1 and TRBJ2-3; maybe TRBD1 (5 bases). Looked up from germline, CDR1 is LGHDT and CDR2 is YNNKEL (reference sequence). The CDR3 has 14 amino acids. V was cut by 6 bases and J by 4 bases, with 14 bases left in between. CDR3 loop: CASSFRGAADTQYF. DNA for the CDR3: TGTGCCAGCAGTTTTAGGGGCGCGGCAGATACGCAGTATTTT.

The genes are TRBV20-1 and TRBJ2-1; possible D gene TRBD1, 6 bases. This CDR3 spans 14 amino acids. V lost 2 bases and J lost 4, with 12 bases in between. Germline CDR1 is DFQATT and CDR2 is SNEGSKA (reference sequence). This CDR3 reads CSARQTGPYNEQFF. CDR3 coding DNA: TGCAGTGCTAGACAGACAGGCCCTTACAATGAGCAGTTCTTC.

In this sample, this clonotype turned up a few times. J is TRBJ2-5 and V is TRBV5-1, with 7 bases identical to TRBD1. CDR3 length equals 15 residues. Losses at the gene ends were 3 bases for V and 3 bases for J; bases not matched to a gene: 8. CDR1 is SGHRS, CDR2 YFSETQ, per germline. The CDR3 nucleotides read TGCGCCAGCAGCTCTCACGGACAGGAGGAAGAGACCCAGTACTTC. Its translation is CASSSHGQEEETQYF.

The chain recombines TRBV20-1 with TRBJ2-1; tentative D call: TRBD2 (6 bases). The CDR3 sequence is 14 residues long. The germline V gene has CDR1 DFQATT and CDR2 SNEGSKA (reference sequence). Trimming shortened V by 3 bases and J by 6 bases, and 15 bases separated the two germline ends. The CDR3 is CSASQVSGGNEQFF. The CDR3 coding sequence is TGCAGTGCTAGTCAAGTTTCCGGGGGCAATGAGCAGTTCTTC.

This clonotype was counted ten times or more. The rearrangement links TRBV28 to TRBJ2-1; D unclear. The CDR3 extends over 14 amino acids. Germline V gene lookup returns CDR1 MDHEN and CDR2 SYDVKM. The V end lost 0 bases, the J end lost 7 bases, and 10 bases lay between the germline ends. CDR3 in DNA: TGTGCCAGCAGTTTATGGGTTCGGGTGAATGAGCAGTTCTTC. This gives the protein CASSLWVRVNEQFF.

The sample holds a few counts of this clonotype. This chain joins TRBV27 and TRBJ1-5; 8 bases are a match to TRBD1. In germline, CDR1 is MNHEY, CDR2 SMNVEV (reference sequence). This CDR3 region has 15 residues. Unmatched junction bases numbered 3, after V lost 0 bases and J lost 5 bases. The CDR3 sequence is CASSLSTGVDQPQHF. The CDR3 DNA reads TGTGCCAGCAGTTTATCGACAGGGGTGGATCAGCCCCAGCATTTT.

This clonotype was seen repeatedly, ten times or more. This chain links TRBV10-3 with TRBJ1-2; D gene unclear. CDR1 is ENHRY and CDR2 is SYGVKD in the germline V gene. Trimming removed 2 bases at V and 4 bases at J, with 11 bases between. The CDR3 spans 14 residues. The CDR3 loop reads CAISEARWGYGYTF. CDR3 bases: TGTGCCATCAGTGAGGCGCGGTGGGGCTATGGCTACACCTTC.

There are many counts of this clonotype. The junction and the germline gene differ at one end; a read error may be behind it. The chain recombines TRBV2 with TRBJ2-5; D might be TRBD1 (6 bases). The CDR3 sequence is 16 residues long. Germline CDR1 and CDR2: SNHLY and FYNNEI. CDR3 nucleotide sequence: TGTGCCAGCAGGCGGACAGAACAACGGTACCAAGGGACCCAGTACTTC. Translating it yields CASRRTEQRYQGTQYF.

Ten or more counts support this clonotype. The gene calls are TRBV6-1 and TRBJ2-3; perhaps TRBD1 as D (6 bases). The germline V gene encodes CDR1 MNHNS and CDR2 SASEGT. The CDR3 has 13 residues. The CDR3 region is CVSLDSATDTQYF. CDR3 DNA sequence: TGTGTGTCGTTGGACAGCGCCACAGATACGCAGTATTTT.

This clonotype was detected a few times. The chain employs TRBV9 and TRBJ1-1, with D perhaps matching TRBD1 (5 bases). Germline values: CDR1 SGDLS, CDR2 YYNGEE. The CDR3 loop spans 13 amino acids. V was shortened by 0 bases and J by 4 bases, with 7 bases between the two germline ends. The CDR3 region has the DNA TGTGCCAGCAGCGTAGGGGACGGCACTGAAGCTTTCTTT. It encodes CASSVGDGTEAFF.

This chain links TRBV6-5 with TRBJ2-7; 10 bases map to TRBD2. J was trimmed by 3 bases and V by 0 bases; bases with no gene match: 2. Germline lookup yields CDR1 MNHEY and CDR2 SVGAGI. The CDR3 runs to 15 residues. Here the CDR3 DNA reads TGTGCCAGCAGTTACTCAAGGACTAGCGGCTACGAGCAGTACTTC. As protein: CASSYSRTSGYEQYF.

Details on this clonotype: A read error may be the cause here, since a much bigger clone is one base away. This chain joins TRBV27 and TRBJ2-7; D is tentatively TRBD1 or TRBD2 (5 bases each). Per the germline V gene, CDR1 is MNHEY and CDR2 is SMNVEV (reference sequence). The CDR3 is 14 amino acids. CDR3 sequence reads: CARSDGGIPLEQYF. In DNA, the CDR3 is TGTGCCCGCAGCGATGGGGGTATCCCTCTCGAGCAGTACTTC.

The chain has TRBV6-1 and TRBJ1-4; no definite D call. CDR3 length: 14 amino acids. Trimming shortened V by 4 bases and J by 1 base, and 7 bases separated the two germline ends. Germline CDR1 and CDR2: MNHNS and SASEGT. The chain's CDR3 is CASSVTETNEKLFF. The DNA for the CDR3 is TGTGCCAGCAGTGTGACGGAAACTAATGAAAAACTGTTTTTT.

There are a few counts of this clonotype. V gene TRBV20-1 combines with J gene TRBJ1-5, with a weak D call TRBD1 (6 bases). V lost 6 bases and J lost 2, with 14 bases in between. The CDR3 has 14 amino acids. In germline, CDR1 is DFQATT, CDR2 SNEGSKA (reference sequence). CDR3: CSAETGVGNQPQHF. CDR3 in DNA: TGCAGTGCGGAGACAGGTGTAGGCAATCAGCCCCAGCATTTT.

V and J are TRBV5-1 and TRBJ1-1; D is perhaps TRBD1 (6 bases). Germline V gene sequence: CDR1 SGHRS, CDR2 YFSETQ. The V gene lost 0 bases and the J gene lost 8 bases, with 17 bases spanning the gap. This CDR3 region has 15 residues. The CDR3 DNA sequence: TGCGCCAGCAGCTTGGCTCCGGGGGGGGCAAACGAAGCTTTCTTT. Its protein is CASSLAPGGANEAFF. The variable domain in full, with the rest retrieved from reference TRBV5-1 and TRBJ1-1, is KAGVTQTPRYLIKTRGQQVTLSCSPISGHRSVSWYQQTPGQGLQFLFEYFSETQRNKGNFPGRFSGRQFSNSRSEMNVSTLELGDSALYLCASSLAPGGANEAFFGQGTRLTVV.

Ten or more counts support this clonotype. This rearrangement joins TRBV20-1 to TRBJ2-7; 9 bases match TRBD2. The CDR3 length is 13 residues. Germline V CDR1 and CDR2: DFQATT, SNEGSKA (reference sequence). Trimming at V came to 6 bases and at J to 4 bases, leaving 7 bases not matched to a gene. The chain's CDR3 is CSATASGTYEQYF. The CDR3, as DNA: TGCAGTGCAACCGCTAGCGGGACTTACGAGCAGTACTTC.

The chain carries TRBV19 and TRBJ2-3, with D perhaps TRBD1 or TRBD2 (5 bases each). The CDR3 consists of 15 residues. Germline V gene sequence: CDR1 LNHDA, CDR2 SQIVND (reference sequence). The V and J ends lost 6 bases and 2 bases respectively, with 15 bases between them. The CDR3 here is CASRKRGDVTDTQYF. In DNA form, the CDR3 reads TGTGCCAGTAGGAAGAGGGGAGACGTCACAGATACGCAGTATTTT.

V and J are TRBV6-1 and TRBJ1-1; D perhaps matches TRBD1 (5 bases). V lost 5 bases and J 3 bases, leaving 16 bases between the germline ends. This CDR3 has 15 amino acids. Germline lookup yields CDR1 MNHNS and CDR2 SASEGT. CDR3 amino acids: CASSWGDVKDTEAFF. The CDR3 nucleotides are TGTGCCAGCAGTTGGGGGGATGTAAAAGACACTGAAGCTTTCTTT.

This clonotype was seen at least ten times. The J gene is TRBJ1-1, the V gene TRBV28; 9 bases line up with TRBD1. The CDR3 is 14 amino acids. Per the germline V gene, CDR1 is MDHEN and CDR2 is SYDVKM. The ends lost 6 bases at V and 2 bases at J; junction bases unmatched: 4. The CDR3 region is CASRTGGQNTEAFF. In nucleotides, the CDR3 is TGTGCCAGCAGGACAGGGGGTCAAAACACTGAAGCTTTCTTT.

This clonotype was detected only a few times. A single base separates this from a much larger clone, so it may be a read error. The chain has TRBV11-2 and TRBJ1-6, with 8 bases matching TRBD1. Looked up from germline, CDR1 is SGHAT and CDR2 is FQNNGV. This CDR3 has 15 residues. J gave up 8 bases and V 7 bases, and 10 bases lay outside the gene matches. CDR3 loop: CASTVDRGDDSPLHF. DNA of the CDR3: TGTGCCAGCACCGTAGACAGGGGTGATGATTCACCCCTCCACTTT.

The sample holds many counts of this clonotype. The chain employs TRBV13 and TRBJ2-3, with 13 bases identical to TRBD2. The V segment lost 8 bases and the J segment 2 bases; nucleotides outside the gene matches: 10. The CDR3 is made up of 17 amino acids. Per germline, CDR1 PRHDT and CDR2 FYEKMQ (reference sequence). The CDR3 nucleotides are TGTGCCAGCTTACTAGCGGGAGGGACACATCTCACAGATACGCAGTATTTT. Translated: CASLLAGGTHLTDTQYF.

The chain joins TRBV16 to TRBJ1-2; no clear D gene. Trimming pared 0 bases from V and 3 bases from J, leaving 11 bases between. Germline V gene sequence: CDR1 KGHSY, CDR2 FQNENV. The CDR3 is 15 residues long. CDR3 bases: TGTGCCAGCAGCCAATCATCAGGCGACTACTATGGCTACACCTTC. Protein sequence: CASSQSSGDYYGYTF.

The V gene is TRBV9, the J gene TRBJ1-4; TRBD1 agrees at 9 bases. This CDR3 is 16 amino acids long. CDR1 is SGDLS, CDR2 YYNGEE, per germline. V dropped 3 bases and J dropped 3; count of bases not matched to a gene: 6. CDR3 DNA: TGTGCCAGCAGCGGGGGACAGGGCGAAGCTAATGAAAAACTGTTTTTT. Translating it yields CASSGGQGEANEKLFF.